The sequence of this T cell receptor (beta chain) was determined in a study of post-analysis software for immune sequencing data. In its sample, this clonotype was seen a few times. Libraries were made from TCR beta cDNA, and they carried unique molecular identifiers. With about 0.95 to 10 million T cells as the source, approximately 500,000 cDNA molecules resulted. TCRdb processed the PCR reads anew with MiXCR; each CDR3 protein has one entry. Of about 500,000 distinct CDR3 sequences in the sample, around 40% were seen once. Input material: blood. The receptor's source is a girl aged 10 to 17 with multiple sclerosis.

CDR3 coding DNA: TGTGCCACCAGTGGTGGGGAGGTGGCCTACAATGAGCAGTTCTTC. This codes for CATSGGEVAYNEQFF. The V and J genes are TRBV24-1 and TRBJ2-1; tentatively, D is TRBD2 (6 bases). The V gene lost 5 bases and the J gene lost 2 bases, with 12 bases spanning the gap. CDR1 is KGHDR and CDR2 is SFDVKD in the germline V gene. The CDR3 has 15 amino acids.